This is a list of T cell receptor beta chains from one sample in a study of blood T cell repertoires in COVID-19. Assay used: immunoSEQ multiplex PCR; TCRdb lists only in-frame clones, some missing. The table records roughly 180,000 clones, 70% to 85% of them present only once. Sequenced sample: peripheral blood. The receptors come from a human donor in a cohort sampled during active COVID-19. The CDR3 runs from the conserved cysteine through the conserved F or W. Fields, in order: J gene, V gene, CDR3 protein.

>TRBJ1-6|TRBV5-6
CASSLSAGLYSPLHF
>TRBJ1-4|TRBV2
CASKLGTGSNEKLFF
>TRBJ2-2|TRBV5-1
CASSLDNPNTGELFF
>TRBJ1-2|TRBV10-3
CAISEAGTGAIYGYTF
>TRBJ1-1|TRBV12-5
CASGLDINMNTEAFF
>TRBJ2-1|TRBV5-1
CASRWTSGVGDEQFF
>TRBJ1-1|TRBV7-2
CASSFQSRGNTEAFF
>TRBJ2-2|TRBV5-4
CASSGAPTGLAGYGELFF
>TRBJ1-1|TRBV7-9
CASSLARTGSDTEAFF
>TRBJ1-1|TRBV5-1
CASSSGTGEMVAFF